The clone carrying this T cell receptor beta chain was recorded at least ten times. Germline CDR1 SGHAT, CDR2 FQNNGV. V was pared by 5 bases and J by 14 bases, with 13 bases between. The CDR3 runs to 11 residues. This sample was taken from a study of human T cells and chemical hapten exposure. Per the original methods: Samples had a median of around 100,000 TCRs, ranging roughly 20,000 to 690,600. TCRdb re-called the RACE reads through MiXCR, storing one row per CDR3 protein. The V and J calls follow TCRdb's processing rather than the paper's. This table has about 69,000 distinct CDR3 sequences, around 10% appearing once. The time point: patch test 2, 6 weeks after DPC sensitization. Noted treatment: therapeutic diphenylcyclopropenone sensitization with weekly scalp DPC. Donation of samples came from alopecia patients who were 18 to 70 years old and suitable for DPC.

This receptor was identified in a woman in her forties or fifties with alopecia areata. Some clones in this sample may be carry-over from other donors' samples. The chain carries TRBV11-2 and TRBJ2-1; D is possibly TRBD1 (6 bases). Sequenced here: whole blood, sampled in connection with sensitization to the hapten diphenylcyclopropenone (DPC). CDR3 coding DNA: TGTGCCAGCAGCCACAGGGCCTTGGAGTTCTTC. This codes for CASSHRALEFF.